This TCR beta chain appears in the sequencing data of a study of vaccination and CD4 T cells after COVID-19. Background on the study: Overlapping spike peptides served as the stimulus for the cells. These peptides came from SARS-CoV-2 and from the common cold coronaviruses HCoV-NL63, HCoV-OC43 and HCoV-229E.

About this clonotype: Its antigen remains unidentified.

Germline V CDR1 and CDR2: SNHLY, FYNNEI. Trimming took 6 bases from V and 7 from J, leaving 13 bases between them. The CDR3 is 14 residues long. The treatment here: approximately nine-day PBMC culture with coronavirus spike peptide pools or control peptides (ViraFEST assay). Sequence data for DNA of cultured CD4+ T cells were generated by the Oncomine TCR Beta short-read assay. After culture, CD4+ T cells served as the source for genomic DNA extraction. TCRdb reprocessed the PCR reads via MiXCR and lists one record per CDR3 protein. The sample contains around 19,000 distinct CDR3 sequences, roughly 49% of which appear only once.

Sequenced input: CD4+ T cells from blood, cultured in vitro. The chain has TRBV2 and TRBJ1-6, with D possibly TRBD1 on 6 matching bases. The clonotype was recovered from a human donor who had recovered from COVID-19. The CDR3, as DNA: TGTGCCAGCAGGGGGGCAACGGGCAATTCACCCCTCCACTTT. Amino acid sequence: CASRGATGNSPLHF.